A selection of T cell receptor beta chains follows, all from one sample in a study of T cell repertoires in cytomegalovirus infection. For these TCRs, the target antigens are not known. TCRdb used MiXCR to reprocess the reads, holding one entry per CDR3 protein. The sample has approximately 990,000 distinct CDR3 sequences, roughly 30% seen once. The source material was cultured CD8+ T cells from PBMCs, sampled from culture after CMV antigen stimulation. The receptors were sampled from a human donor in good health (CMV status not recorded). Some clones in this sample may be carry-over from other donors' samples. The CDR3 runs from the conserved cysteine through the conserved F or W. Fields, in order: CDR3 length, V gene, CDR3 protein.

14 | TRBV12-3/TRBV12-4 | CASSFLPTGRGYTF
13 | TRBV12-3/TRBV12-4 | CASRATEQETQYF
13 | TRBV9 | CASRRDTNTEAFF
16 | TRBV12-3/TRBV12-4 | CASSFNAITFTDTQYF
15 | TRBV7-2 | CASSLPTNVAGELFF
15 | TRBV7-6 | CASSLAQGLKNEQFF
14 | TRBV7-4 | CASSPQGGLEGYTF
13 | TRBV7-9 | CASTGLAQETQYF
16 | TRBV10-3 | CATSPGFPSPLTEAFF
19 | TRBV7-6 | CASSFFSGTGKSGANVLTF
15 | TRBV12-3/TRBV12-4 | CASSLDQGSNQPQHF
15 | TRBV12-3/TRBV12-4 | CASSFHEDLKNIQYF
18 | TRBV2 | CASLSPLYRDTTGNTIYF
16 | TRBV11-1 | CASSLEGPTAYNEQFF
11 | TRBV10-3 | CAIRSQETQYF
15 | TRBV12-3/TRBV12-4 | CASSFRGGPSYEQYF
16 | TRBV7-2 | CASSLQDMTDTGELFF
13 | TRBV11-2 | CASSLSVENEQFF
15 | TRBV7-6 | CASSLEVTENTEAFF
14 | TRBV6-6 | CASRGTGVHGELFF
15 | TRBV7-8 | CASSSSGGPNTEAFF
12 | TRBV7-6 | CATVRMNTEAFF
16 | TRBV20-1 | CSARDGRQNRIAEAFF
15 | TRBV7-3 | CASSLGPSSPNEQFF
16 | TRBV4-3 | CASSQGEGGSYNEQFF
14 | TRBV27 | CASSLTGVTYGYTF
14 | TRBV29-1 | CSVGSRLNTGELFF
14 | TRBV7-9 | CASSLGGINQPQHF
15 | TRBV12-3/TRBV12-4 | CASSTDRERDSPLHF
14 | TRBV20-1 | CSAPRGGSYNEQFF
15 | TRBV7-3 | CASRLTSPGKETQYF
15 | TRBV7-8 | CASSQSNRENTEAFF
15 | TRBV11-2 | CASSLGDRVTDTQYF
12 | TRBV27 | CASSSGTVEAFF
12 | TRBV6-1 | CASSLDRNIQYF
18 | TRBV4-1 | CASSQEEGAPGTKNIQYF
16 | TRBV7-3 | CASSLRGVLNTGELFF
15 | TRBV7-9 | CASSFNTAGTGELFF
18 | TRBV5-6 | CASSLAGTGGLSYNEQFF
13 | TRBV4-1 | CASSQAYVGELFF
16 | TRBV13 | CASSFVAGDSTDTQYF
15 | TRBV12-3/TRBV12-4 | CASSLGTNSNYGYTF
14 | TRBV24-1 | CATTGGDFPFEAFF
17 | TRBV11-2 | CASSLAGGGPHTDTQYF
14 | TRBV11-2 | CVSSKRGYQETQYF